This is a list of T cell receptor beta chains from one sample in a study of T cell responses to AZD1222 COVID-19 vaccine. Sequencing was performed with immunoSEQ multiplex PCR; in TCRdb, only in-frame clones are kept and a portion is missing. Among under 200,000 clones listed, over 85% were seen once. Sequenced here: peripheral blood, sampled 28 days after the second dose of the MenACWY control vaccine. Source of these receptors: an adult who received the MenACWY meningococcal vaccine as a control. Both conserved end residues are part of each CDR3. D genes are given only for firm matches. Part of the rows lack a size; the others show once, few, many or a class for expanded clones.

>TRBJ2-3|TRBV9|NA|NA
TGTGCCAGCAGCCTCCTGGGCACAGATACGCAGTATTTT
CASSLLGTDTQYF
>TRBJ1-2|TRBV19|NA|NA
TGTGCCTGTTTAGGCGTCTATGGCTACACCTTC
CACLGVYGYTF
>TRBJ1-2|TRBV28|TRBD1|NA
TGTGCCAGCGGACAGGGTAACTATGGCTACACCTTC
CASGQGNYGYTF
>TRBJ2-7|TRBV7-9|TRBD1|NA
TGTGCCAGCAGCCCACCGGGACAGGGAAGAGAGCAGTACTTC
CASSPPGQGREQYF
>TRBJ1-3|TRBV5-5|TRBD1|NA
TGTGCCAGCAGCTTCCTTGGACAGGGCTCTGGAAACACCATATATTTT
CASSFLGQGSGNTIYF
>TRBJ1-2|TRBV27|NA|NA
TGTGCCAGCAGAGCGAACCCGCAGGAGTTTGGAGGCTACACCTTC
CASRANPQEFGGYTF
>TRBJ1-2|TRBV6-6|TRBD1|NA
TGTGCCAGCAGCTATTCGGGGCAGGGGGACTATGGCTACACCTTC
CASSYSGQGDYGYTF
>TRBJ1-1|TRBV7-3|TRBD1|NA
TGTGCCAGCAGCCTTACAGGGGTTTCGGTCACTGAAGCTTTCTTT
CASSLTGVSVTEAFF
>TRBJ1-1|TRBV6-5|NA|NA
TGTGCCAGTTCGGCGGACAACACTGAAGCTTTCTTT
CASSADNTEAFF
>TRBJ1-4|TRBV6-5|NA|NA
TGTGCCAGCAGTAGCTTGACTAATGAAAAACTGTTTTTT
CASSSLTNEKLFF
>TRBJ1-2|TRBV9|NA|NA
TGTGCCAGCAGCGGTCCCGGCTACACCTTC
CASSGPGYTF
>TRBJ2-1|TRBV11-1|NA|NA
TGTGCCAGCAGCTTAGGCGTGACGATCGAGCAGTTCTTC
CASSLGVTIEQFF
>TRBJ1-2|TRBV12-3/TRBV12-4|NA|NA
TGTGCCAGCAGTGCCGACCTGGATGGCTACACCTTC
CASSADLDGYTF
>TRBJ1-1|TRBV10-3|NA|NA
TGTGCCATCAGTGAGTCGGGCGGAAACACTGAAGCTTTCTTT
CAISESGGNTEAFF
>TRBJ1-5|TRBV30|TRBD1|NA
TGTGCCTGGAGTGTGACAGGGAGTAGCAATCAGCCCCAGCATTTT
CAWSVTGSSNQPQHF
>TRBJ1-1|TRBV5-8|NA|NA
TGTGCCAGCAGCTTGGACAGGGCAAAGGGCACTGAAGCTTTCTTT
CASSLDRAKGTEAFF
>TRBJ2-7|TRBV29-1|TRBD2|NA
TGCAGCGTGAACGGACTAGCGGGCGTTACCTACGAGCAGTACTTC
CSVNGLAGVTYEQYF
>TRBJ1-5|TRBV28|NA|NA
TGTGCCAGCAGGTTCCGGGACACCAATCAGCCCCAGCATTTT
CASRFRDTNQPQHF
>TRBJ2-5|TRBV5-1|NA|NA
TGCGCCAGCAGCTTCCCAGGACAAGAGACCCAGTACTTC
CASSFPGQETQYF
>TRBJ1-1|TRBV3-1/TRBV3-2|TRBD1|NA
TGTGCCAGCAGCCCCCTTCGGACAGGAAGCATTGAAGCTTTCTTT
CASSPLRTGSIEAFF
>TRBJ1-3|TRBV15|NA|few
TGTGCCACCAGTGATTCTGGAAACACCATATATTTT
CATSDSGNTIYF
>TRBJ2-1|TRBV27|NA|few
TGTGCCAGCAGTTTTTTCCTAGCACCGAACAATGAGCAGTTCTTC
CASSFFLAPNNEQFF
>TRBJ1-1|TRBV27|TRBD1|NA
TGTGCCAGCAGTTACTCTCAGGGGGCGACTGAAGCTTTCTTT
CASSYSQGATEAFF
>TRBJ2-7|TRBV2|NA|NA
TGTGCCAGCAAGAGGTTGCCCGGAACCTACGAGCAGTACTTC
CASKRLPGTYEQYF
>TRBJ1-4|TRBV6-6|NA|NA
TGTGCCAGCACCCTATCCGGGACAACTAATGAAAAACTGTTTTTT
CASTLSGTTNEKLFF
>TRBJ1-2|TRBV27|NA|NA
TGTGCCAGCAGCCTCGGATCAGGGTACTATGGCTACACCTTC
CASSLGSGYYGYTF
>TRBJ2-3|TRBV27|TRBD2|NA
TGTGCCAGCACCCCCCAAGGACTAGCGGGTGATACGCAGTATTTT
CASTPQGLAGDTQYF
>TRBJ1-5|TRBV27|NA|many
TGTGCCAGCAGAGGCCGAGTAGGGCCCCAGCATTTT
CASRGRVGPQHF
>TRBJ1-4|TRBV18|NA|NA
TGTGCCAGCTCACCGCGGACAGTCCATAATGAAAAACTGTTTTTT
CASSPRTVHNEKLFF
>TRBJ1-4|TRBV7-8|NA|NA
TGTGCCAGCAGCTTAGATAGGGCTGGGGAAAAACTGTTTTTT
CASSLDRAGEKLFF
>TRBJ2-7|TRBV11-2|TRBD2|NA
TGTGCCAGCAGCTTAGGAGCTAGCGGGAGCTCCGAGCAGTACTTC
CASSLGASGSSEQYF
>TRBJ1-5|TRBV7-9|NA|NA
TGTGCCAGCAGCCCCTCAGGACAGCTCTTCAATCAGCCCCAGCATTTT
CASSPSGQLFNQPQHF
>TRBJ1-2|TRBV21-1|NA|NA
TGTGCCAGCAGCATTTTAGACAGGGACAACTATGGCTACACCTTC
CASSILDRDNYGYTF
>TRBJ2-3|TRBV9|NA|NA
TGTGCCAGCAGCGTAGGGCCCCACCCGATCGCAGATACGCAGTATTTT
CASSVGPHPIADTQYF
>TRBJ2-2|TRBV5-1|NA|NA
TGCGCCAGCAGCTTTGGGGTGAACACCGGGGAGCTGTTTTTT
CASSFGVNTGELFF
>TRBJ1-4|TRBV6-1|NA|NA
TGTGCCAGCAGTGAAGGACAGCCGAGCCCATATATTGAAAAACTGTTTTTT
CASSEGQPSPYIEKLFF
>TRBJ2-1|TRBV12-5|NA|NA
TGTGCTAGTGGTTCAGGGGGAGCGGGGTACAATGAGCAGTTCTTC
CASGSGGAGYNEQFF
>TRBJ2-1|TRBV28|NA|NA
TGTGCCAGCAGTTCCCTTGTAGCTCGGCCCAATGAGCAGTTCTTC
CASSSLVARPNEQFF
>TRBJ2-1|TRBV10-3|TRBD2|NA
TGTGCCATCGGGGGGGTCAGCGGGAACGAGCAGTTCTTC
CAIGGVSGNEQFF
>TRBJ2-2|TRBV5-6|NA|NA
TGTGCCAGCAGCTTTCGGACAGCCCCTAACACCGGGGAGCTGTTTTTT
CASSFRTAPNTGELFF
>TRBJ1-2|TRBV28|NA|few
TGTGCCAGCGCACTCCCGGGGGGGGTCGGCTACACCTTC
CASALPGGVGYTF
>TRBJ2-3|TRBV3-1/TRBV3-2|NA|NA
TGTGCCAGCAGCCAATCTGGCGCAGATACGCAGTATTTT
CASSQSGADTQYF
>TRBJ2-7|TRBV27|NA|NA
TGTGCCAGCACAAGTGTGTTCGCGGGGAGCTCCTACGAGCAGTACTTC
CASTSVFAGSSYEQYF
>TRBJ2-7|TRBV5-1|NA|NA
TGCGCCAGCAGCTCAGGGGACTACGAGCAGTACTTC
CASSSGDYEQYF
>TRBJ1-3|TRBV18|NA|NA
TGTGCCAGCTCACGGGATAGCTCTGGAAACACCATATATTTT
CASSRDSSGNTIYF
>TRBJ2-1|TRBV12-3/TRBV12-4|NA|NA
TGTGCCAGCATGTGGAGGAGAGGGAATGAGCAGTTCTTC
CASMWRRGNEQFF
>TRBJ2-1|TRBV7-3|NA|NA
TGTGCCAGCAGCTTACAGCATAGGGCGGGACGATCTGAGCAGTTCTTC
CASSLQHRAGRSEQFF
>TRBJ2-3|TRBV27|TRBD2|NA
TGTGCCAGCAGTTCAGGACTAGGAGGAGATACGCAGTATTTT
CASSSGLGGDTQYF